These 21 T cell receptor beta chains were sequenced from one sample in a study of blood T cells in healthy people across ages. The second PCR ran about 6 to 12 cycles with a sample-barcoded 5' primer and J-beta primers. TCRdb redid the calling of the 5' RACE reads with MiXCR, one entry per CDR3 protein. The table shows about 1.6 million distinct CDR3 sequences, with about 35% occurring only once. The specimen sequenced was blood. These receptors were taken from a woman in her 30s in good health.

The chain combines TRBV10-1 with TRBJ2-3; 8 bases fit TRBD2. Looked up from germline, CDR1 is WNHNN and CDR2 is SYGVQD (reference sequence). V gave up 6 bases and J gave up 1 base; unmatched junction bases: 6. The CDR3 contains 15 residues. CDR3 nucleotide sequence: TGCGCCAGCAGATCCGGGACTAGAGGCACAGATACGCAGTATTTT. Translated: CASRSGTRGTDTQYF.

V and J are TRBV13 and TRBJ2-3; a weak D match, TRBD1 (5 bases). Per germline, CDR1 PRHDT and CDR2 FYEKMQ (reference sequence). The CDR3 runs to 15 residues. V was shortened by 2 bases and J by 2 bases, with 11 bases between the two germline ends. CDR3 sequence: CASSLLRGTTDTQYF. The CDR3 region has the DNA TGTGCCAGCAGCTTACTAAGGGGTACCACAGATACGCAGTATTTT.

V usage is TRBV28 and J usage is TRBJ1-2; no definite D call. Germline CDR1 and CDR2: MDHEN and SYDVKM. The V gene lost 3 bases and the J gene lost 5 bases, with 10 bases spanning the gap. CDR3 length equals 13 residues. CDR3 region: CASSFQEGYGYTF. The CDR3 bases are TGTGCCAGCAGTTTCCAGGAAGGGTATGGCTACACCTTC.

The gene calls are TRBV6-5 and TRBJ1-2, with 10 bases aligning to TRBD1. The CDR3 contains 15 residues. J gave up 3 bases and V 5 bases, and 6 bases lay outside the gene matches. The germline CDR1 and CDR2 sequences are MNHEY and SVGAGI. The CDR3 loop reads CASSPGTGDYYGYTF. The CDR3 DNA sequence: TGTGCCAGCAGTCCCGGGACAGGGGACTACTATGGCTACACCTTC.

In this sample, this clonotype turned up once. The rearrangement joins TRBV6-1 to TRBJ2-3; a weak D match, TRBD2 (6 bases). In germline, CDR1 is MNHNS, CDR2 SASEGT. V shed 1 base and J shed 8 bases, with 19 bases lying between them. The CDR3 length is 16 residues. CDR3 amino acids: CASSEVPSQLGGTQYF. CDR3 nucleotides: TGTGCCAGCAGTGAAGTACCGTCTCAGCTGGGGGGTACGCAGTATTTT.

This chain connects TRBV9 to TRBJ2-2, with 11 nucleotides matching TRBD2. V shed 1 base, J shed 1 base, and the junction held 0 bases outside the gene matches. Germline lookup yields CDR1 SGDLS and CDR2 YYNGEE. CDR3 size: 16 residues. In DNA form, the CDR3 reads TGTGCCAGCAGCGTACTAGCGGGGGGGAACACCGGGGAGCTGTTTTTT. Translating it yields CASSVLAGGNTGELFF.

The gene calls are TRBV5-5 and TRBJ1-2; no clear D. Trimming left V 4 bases short and J 7 bases short, with 20 bases between. Germline-derived CDR1 and CDR2 are SGHKS and YYEKEE (reference sequence). The CDR3 spans 15 residues. The CDR3 region is CASSVGVMLDSGYTF. The CDR3 nucleotides read TGTGCCAGCAGCGTAGGAGTCATGTTAGATTCTGGCTACACCTTC.

The chain couples TRBV15 to TRBJ2-7; D call uncertain. Between the trimmed V and J ends, which lost 0 bases and 3 bases, there was a span of 9 bases. CDR1 is LNHNV and CDR2 is YYDKDF in the germline V gene (reference sequence). This CDR3 spans 14 amino acids. The CDR3 bases are TGTGCCACCAGCAGAGATCTGGGGAACTACGAGCAGTACTTC. Protein sequence: CATSRDLGNYEQYF.

This clonotype was seen only a few times. This chain joins TRBV10-3 and TRBJ2-2; tentative D call: TRBD2 (7 bases). Deletions cut 0 bases from V and 2 bases from J, with 10 bases between. Per the germline V gene, CDR1 is ENHRY and CDR2 is SYGVKD. The CDR3 has 16 residues. DNA for the CDR3: TGTGCCATCAGTGAGTCGGGCGGGGGCAACACCGGGGAGCTGTTTTTT. Protein sequence: CAISESGGGNTGELFF.

V and J are TRBV6-1 and TRBJ1-2; D ambiguous. CDR3 length: 13 residues. Germline-derived CDR1 and CDR2 are MNHNS and SASEGT. Between the trimmed V and J ends, which lost 5 bases and 1 base, there was a span of 8 bases. The CDR3 DNA follows: TGTGCCAGCAGTCGACGGGATAACTATGGCTACACCTTC. Amino acid sequence: CASSRRDNYGYTF.

The table lists this clonotype with many counts. The V call is TRBV6-5, the J call TRBJ2-7, with D uncertain. The CDR3 is 14 residues long. V was cut by 2 bases and J by 1 base, with 9 bases left in between. Germline values: CDR1 MNHEY, CDR2 SVGAGI. The CDR3 spells CASSYRTASYEQYF. The DNA for the CDR3 is TGTGCCAGCAGTTACCGGACGGCGTCCTACGAGCAGTACTTC.

The table lists this clonotype with a few counts. The chain combines TRBV27 with TRBJ1-1; D is possibly TRBD1 (6 bases). Germline-derived CDR1 and CDR2 are MNHEY and SMNVEV (reference sequence). The CDR3 is 14 amino acids. Trimming took 2 bases from V and 5 from J, leaving 12 bases between them. Written as DNA, the CDR3 is TGTGCCAGCAGTTTAAGGGGGGCTCGAACTGAAGCTTTCTTT. Translated: CASSLRGARTEAFF.

The chain employs TRBV20-1 and TRBJ2-5; D uncertain. The germline gives CDR1 DFQATT, CDR2 SNEGSKA (reference sequence). This CDR3 spans 9 amino acids. The V end was cut by 4 bases, the J end by 11 bases, with 8 bases between. CDR3 region: CSATAEQYF. The CDR3 DNA sequence: TGCAGTGCTACCGCTGAGCAGTACTTC.

In its sample, this clonotype was seen a few times. The chain has TRBV15 and TRBJ2-6, with D unresolved. Trimming stripped 3 bases from V and 0 bases from J, with 18 bases between. In germline, CDR1 is LNHNV, CDR2 YYDKDF (reference sequence). There are 19 residues in the CDR3. CDR3 amino acids: CATSSYHRSGNSGANVLTF. The CDR3 nucleotides are TGTGCCACCAGCAGCTATCACAGATCAGGCAACTCTGGGGCCAACGTCCTGACTTTC.

CDR3 nucleotides: TGTGCCAGCAGCTTAGGCGCAAGCAATACGCAGTATTTT. Residues: CASSLGASNTQYF. The rearrangement links TRBV7-2 to TRBJ2-3, with D hard to call. The germline V and J ends were trimmed by 1 base and 7 bases, with 9 bases remaining between them. Germline loops: CDR1 SGHTA, CDR2 FQGNSA. The CDR3 spans 13 residues.

This clonotype was seen a few times. The rearrangement links TRBV13 to TRBJ1-2, with a weak D call TRBD1 (6 bases). The V end lost 5 bases, the J end lost 5 bases, and 12 bases lay between the germline ends. The CDR3 sequence is 13 residues long. Germline V gene lookup returns CDR1 PRHDT and CDR2 FYEKMQ (reference sequence). In DNA, the CDR3 is TGTGCCAGCAGCACCCAGGGGAAATATGGCTACACCTTC. It is translated as CASSTQGKYGYTF.

The gene calls are TRBV20-1 and TRBJ2-3; 13 bases map to TRBD2. Germline values: CDR1 DFQATT, CDR2 SNEGSKA (reference sequence). The CDR3 loop spans 16 amino acids. V was clipped by 5 bases and J by 2 bases; unmatched bases: 7. DNA of the CDR3: TGCAGTGCTGGGACTAGCGGGACATCCTTCACAGATACGCAGTATTTT. The encoded protein is CSAGTSGTSFTDTQYF.

This clonotype showed up just a few times. This rearrangement joins TRBV20-1 to TRBJ2-7, with D possibly being TRBD2 (6 bases). Germline CDR1 reads DFQATT; CDR2 reads SNEGSKA (reference sequence). V was clipped by 0 bases and J by 3 bases, with 15 bases between them. The CDR3 consists of 15 residues. CDR3 sequence (DNA): TGCAGTGCTAGAGATCGGGGGAGCCCTTTCTACGAGCAGTACTTC. As protein: CSARDRGSPFYEQYF.

V and J are TRBV15 and TRBJ2-1; 11 nucleotides line up with TRBD2. The CDR3 consists of 18 residues. Germline V gene data show CDR1 as LNHNV and CDR2 as YYDKDF (reference sequence). The trim removed 5 bases at V and 0 bases at J, leaving 9 bases unmatched. The CDR3 DNA is TGTGCCACCAGCGAAGACCGACTAGCGGGGCCCTCCTACAATGAGCAGTTCTTC. Amino acid sequence: CATSEDRLAGPSYNEQFF. The complete variable domain, with remaining parts taken from reference TRBV15 and TRBJ2-1, reads DAMVIQNPRYQVTQFGKPVTLSCSQTLNHNVMYWYQQKSSQAPKLLFHYYDKDFNNEADTPDNFQSRRPNTSFCFLDIRSPGLGDTAMYLCATSEDRLAGPSYNEQFFGPGTRLTVL.

The V call is TRBV7-2, the J call TRBJ2-1; 12 nucleotides line up with TRBD2. The tail of the sequence fits TRBJ2-7 better, so the J call may be wrong. The germline CDR1 and CDR2 sequences are SGHTA and FQGNSA. This CDR3 is 15 amino acids long. For the CDR3, the DNA is TGTGCCAGCAGCTCTAGCGGGGGGGACGCCTACGAGCAGTACTTC. It encodes CASSSSGGDAYEQYF.

The V call is TRBV9, the J call TRBJ2-2; 9 bases map to TRBD2. The germline V gene has CDR1 SGDLS and CDR2 YYNGEE. CDR3 length: 16 amino acids. V lost 0 bases, J lost 4 bases, and 4 bases stayed unmatched. The DNA of the CDR3 is TGTGCCAGCAGCGTAGGCGGGAGGGCCCTCACCGGGGAGCTGTTTTTT. Protein: CASSVGGRALTGELFF.